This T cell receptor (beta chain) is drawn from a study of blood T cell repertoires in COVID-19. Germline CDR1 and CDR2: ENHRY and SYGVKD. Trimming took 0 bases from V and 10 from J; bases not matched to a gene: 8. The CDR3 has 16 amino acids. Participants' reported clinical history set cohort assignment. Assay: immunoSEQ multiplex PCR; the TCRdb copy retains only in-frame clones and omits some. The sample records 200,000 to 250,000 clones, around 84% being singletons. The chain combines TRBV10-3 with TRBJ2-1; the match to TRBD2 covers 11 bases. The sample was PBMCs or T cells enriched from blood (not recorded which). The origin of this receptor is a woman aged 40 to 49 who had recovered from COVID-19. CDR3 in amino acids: CAISESSGRGAGEQFF. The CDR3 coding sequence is TGTGCCATCAGTGAGTCTAGCGGGAGGGGGGCTGGAGAGCAGTTCTTC.